The sample holds one count of the clone carrying this T cell receptor beta chain. The antigen remains undetermined. V dropped 4 bases and J dropped 4; count of bases not matched to a gene: 2. The CDR3 totals 14 residues. Germline lookup yields CDR1 MNHEY and CDR2 SVGAGI. This entry is derived from a study of CD8+ T cells in alopecia areata. Study-wide context: Affected scalp percentage set treated patients' severity scores.

Isolated RNA was reverse transcribed into cDNA used as the sequencing template. Method: immunoSEQ multiplex PCR; TCRdb's copy keeps in-frame clones and lacks some. The sample contains about 140,000 clones, about 51% of which appear only once. Overall study results and limits: While tofacitinib was given, many expanded lesional clones persisted in scalp and blood. Whether baseline CD8+ expansion is linked to response remains uncertain, given a single nonresponder.

Treatment specified: oral pan-JAK inhibitor, 5-10 mg twice daily. It was from PBMCs that CD4+ and CD8+ T cells were sorted. Here the sequenced sample was CD8+ T cells sorted from blood, taken at week 4, from a patient treated with tofacitinib. The sequence came from a human donor with alopecia areata. The chain combines TRBV6-5 with TRBJ2-3; 10 bases line up with TRBD2. In nucleotides, the CDR3 is TGTGCCAGCAGTTCCGGACTAGCGGCAGATACGCAGTATTTT. It specifies CASSSGLAADTQYF.